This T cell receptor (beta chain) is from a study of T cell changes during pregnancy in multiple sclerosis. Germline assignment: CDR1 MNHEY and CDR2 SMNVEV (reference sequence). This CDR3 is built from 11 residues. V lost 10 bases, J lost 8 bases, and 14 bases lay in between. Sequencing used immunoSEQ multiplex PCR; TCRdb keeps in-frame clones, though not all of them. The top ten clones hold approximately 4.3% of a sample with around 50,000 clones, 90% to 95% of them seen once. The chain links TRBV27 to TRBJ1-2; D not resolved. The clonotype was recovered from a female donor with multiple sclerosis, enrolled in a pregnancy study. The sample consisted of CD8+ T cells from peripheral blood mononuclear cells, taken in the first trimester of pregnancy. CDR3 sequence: CATRTPRGYTF. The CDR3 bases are TGTGCCACCCGAACGCCCCGGGGCTACACCTTC.